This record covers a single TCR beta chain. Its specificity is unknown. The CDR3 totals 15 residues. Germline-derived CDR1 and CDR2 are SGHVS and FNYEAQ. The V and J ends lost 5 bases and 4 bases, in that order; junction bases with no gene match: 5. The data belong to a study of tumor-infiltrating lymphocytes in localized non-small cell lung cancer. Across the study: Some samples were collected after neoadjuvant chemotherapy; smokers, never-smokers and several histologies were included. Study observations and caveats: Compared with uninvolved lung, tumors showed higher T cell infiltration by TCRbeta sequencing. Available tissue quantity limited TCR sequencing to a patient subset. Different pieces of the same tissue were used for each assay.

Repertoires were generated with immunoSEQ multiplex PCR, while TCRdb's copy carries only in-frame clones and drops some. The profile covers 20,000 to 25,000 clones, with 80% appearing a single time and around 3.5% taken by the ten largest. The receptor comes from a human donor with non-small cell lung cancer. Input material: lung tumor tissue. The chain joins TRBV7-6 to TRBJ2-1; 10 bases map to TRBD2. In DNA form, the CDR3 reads TGTGCCAGCAGCCTCCGGACTAGCGGTTACAATGAGCAGTTCTTC. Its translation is CASSLRTSGYNEQFF.